The rows below give T cell receptor beta chains drawn from one sample of a study of CD8 T cells in ankylosing spondylitis. TCRdb processed the 5' RACE reads anew with MiXCR; each CDR3 protein has one entry. The table includes around 150,000 distinct CDR3 sequences, roughly 11% detected once. The sample comprised blood, either unsorted or a sorted T cell fraction (not recorded which). The origin of the receptors is a male donor with ankylosing spondylitis or in good health (not recorded which). CDR3s include the opening cysteine and the closing phenylalanine or tryptophan. The D gene is left open where the match is weak. Some rows mark clone size as missing; the rest say once, few, many or name a class of expanded clone.

J: TRBJ2-1
D: TRBD2
size: -
V: TRBV6-5
DNA: TGTGCCAGCAGTTACGGGGGACTAGCGGGAGGGCATGAGCAGTTCTTC
CDR3: CASSYGGLAGGHEQFF

J: TRBJ1-1
D: -
size: many
V: TRBV29-1
DNA: TGCAGCGCCCTAAGTACAGGGACGACTGAAGCTTTCTTT
CDR3: CSALSTGTTEAFF

J: TRBJ2-3
D: -
size: -
V: TRBV21-1
DNA: TGTGCCAGCAGCATGACTAGCCTTAGCACAGATACGCAGTATTTT
CDR3: CASSMTSLSTDTQYF

J: TRBJ2-7
D: TRBD2
size: few
V: TRBV5-1
DNA: TGCGCCAGCAGCCTTTATGAGGCGGCTAGCGGGAGTAGGAACGAGCAGTACTTC
CDR3: CASSLYEAASGSRNEQYF

J: TRBJ1-5
D: TRBD1
size: few
V: TRBV6-1
DNA: TGTGCCACGGGGACAGGGAAGGGAAATCAGCCCCAGCATTTT
CDR3: CATGTGKGNQPQHF

J: TRBJ2-7
D: TRBD2
size: -
V: TRBV4-3
DNA: TGCGCCAGCAGCCAAGACGGGGGGGCCTACGAGCAGTACTTC
CDR3: CASSQDGGAYEQYF

J: TRBJ1-2
D: -
size: many
V: TRBV3-1
DNA: TGTGCCAGCAGCCACCGGGACGGACATGGCTACACCTTC
CDR3: CASSHRDGHGYTF

J: TRBJ1-4
D: TRBD1
size: many
V: TRBV7-8
DNA: TGTGCCAGCAGCTTAGGCTACAGGGGACCTAATGAAAAACTGTTTTTT
CDR3: CASSLGYRGPNEKLFF

J: TRBJ1-1
D: -
size: many
V: TRBV29-1
DNA: TGCAGCGTTAAAAGGGGCACTGAAGCTTTCTTT
CDR3: CSVKRGTEAFF

J: TRBJ1-2
D: -
size: many
V: TRBV3-1
DNA: TGTGCCAGCAGCCAAGAGGAGGCACAGGGCTACACCTTC
CDR3: CASSQEEAQGYTF

J: TRBJ1-1
D: -
size: many
V: TRBV2
DNA: TGTGCCAGCACCTCCACCGGGACGGCGAACACTGAAGCTTTCTTT
CDR3: CASTSTGTANTEAFF

J: TRBJ2-4
D: TRBD1
size: many
V: TRBV9
DNA: TGTGCCAGCAGCGTAGAGGGACAGGGAAAGGACATTCAGTACTTC
CDR3: CASSVEGQGKDIQYF

J: TRBJ2-5
D: TRBD1
size: few
V: TRBV6-1
DNA: TGTGCCACCCGGACAGGGGGTTTTCAAGAGACCCAGTACTTC
CDR3: CATRTGGFQETQYF

J: TRBJ1-4
D: -
size: -
V: TRBV19
DNA: TGTGCCAGCCGCAGATCCGGGGTCGAAAAACTGTTTTTT
CDR3: CASRRSGVEKLFF

J: TRBJ2-3
D: -
size: many
V: TRBV15
DNA: TGTGCCACCAGCAGAGATAACAGGGCTAGCACAGATACGCAGTATTTT
CDR3: CATSRDNRASTDTQYF

J: TRBJ1-2
D: TRBD1
size: -
V: TRBV5-1
DNA: TGCGCCAGCAGCCGGCGACAGGGGGGCTATGGCTACACCTTC
CDR3: CASSRRQGGYGYTF

J: TRBJ2-3
D: -
size: many
V: TRBV5-1
DNA: TGCGCCAGCAGCTTGGTTGGGGATGGCACAGATACGCAGTATTTT
CDR3: CASSLVGDGTDTQYF

J: TRBJ1-2
D: -
size: many
V: TRBV20-1
DNA: TGCAGTGCTAGAGACCGGGCATATGGCTACACCTTC
CDR3: CSARDRAYGYTF

J: TRBJ2-2
D: -
size: many
V: TRBV14
DNA: TGTGCCAGCAGCCTCCGGACCGGGCTGAGCACCGGGGAGCTGTTTTTT
CDR3: CASSLRTGLSTGELFF

J: TRBJ1-4
D: -
size: many
V: TRBV6-1
DNA: TGTGCCAGCAGTGAGGACAGATATGAAAAACTGTTTTTT
CDR3: CASSEDRYEKLFF

J: TRBJ2-1
D: -
size: many
V: TRBV4-2
DNA: TGTGCCAGCAGCCAAGATCAGGTCTACAATGAGCAGTTCTTC
CDR3: CASSQDQVYNEQFF

J: TRBJ1-4
D: -
size: many
V: TRBV5-5
DNA: TGTGCCAGCAGCTATAGGGGGGGCACTGGTGAAAAACTGTTTTTT
CDR3: CASSYRGGTGEKLFF

J: TRBJ2-1
D: -
size: few
V: TRBV7-2
DNA: TGTGCCAGCAGACGACAGGGAGGCAATGAGCAGTTCTTC
CDR3: CASRRQGGNEQFF

J: TRBJ2-1
D: -
size: few
V: TRBV6-5
DNA: TGTGCCAGCAGGCCAGACGGACTCTCCTACAATGAGCAGTTCTTC
CDR3: CASRPDGLSYNEQFF

J: TRBJ1-5
D: -
size: -
V: TRBV7-8
DNA: TGTGCCAGCAGCTTAGCGGGGGGGTATCAGCCCCAGCATTTT
CDR3: CASSLAGGYQPQHF

J: TRBJ1-5
D: -
size: many
V: TRBV24-1
DNA: TGTGCCACCAGTGACCCAAAGGGGGGGAATCAGCCCCAGCATTTT
CDR3: CATSDPKGGNQPQHF

J: TRBJ2-5
D: -
size: many
V: TRBV5-1
DNA: TGCGCCAGCAAAATCGGGGCCCAAGAGACCCAGTACTTC
CDR3: CASKIGAQETQYF

J: TRBJ2-7
D: TRBD2
size: few
V: TRBV4-2
DNA: TGTGCCAGCAGCCAGTTCACTAGCGGGAGGTCCTACGAGCAGTACTTC
CDR3: CASSQFTSGRSYEQYF

J: TRBJ1-3
D: -
size: many
V: TRBV12-3/TRBV12-4
DNA: TGTGCCAGCAGTTTAGGGAAGTTACCGACTCTCTCTGGAAACACCATATATTTT
CDR3: CASSLGKLPTLSGNTIYF

J: TRBJ1-1
D: -
size: many
V: TRBV20-1
DNA: TGCAGTGCTAGCGTCACCGACACTGAAGCTTTCTTT
CDR3: CSASVTDTEAFF

J: TRBJ1-2
D: TRBD1
size: many
V: TRBV20-1
DNA: TGCAGTGCTAGAGATGACGACAGGGACCCTTCCCCCTATGGCTACACCTTC
CDR3: CSARDDDRDPSPYGYTF

J: TRBJ2-7
D: TRBD1
size: many
V: TRBV5-1
DNA: TGCGCCAGCAAGAAAACAGGGGCCAGTTCCGACGAGCAGTACTTC
CDR3: CASKKTGASSDEQYF

J: TRBJ2-1
D: TRBD2
size: few
V: TRBV11-2
DNA: TGTGCCAGCAGCTTAGGGACTAGCGGGAGAGTAGGCTACAATGAGCAGTTCTTC
CDR3: CASSLGTSGRVGYNEQFF

J: TRBJ1-1
D: -
size: few
V: TRBV20-1
DNA: TGCAGTGCACGTAAGACCGGGATGCTAGTTGAAGCTTTCTTT
CDR3: CSARKTGMLVEAFF

J: TRBJ2-1
D: -
size: many
V: TRBV28
DNA: TGTGCCAGCAGTCCGATCGGGGACTCCTACAATGAGCAGTTCTTC
CDR3: CASSPIGDSYNEQFF

J: TRBJ2-3
D: -
size: -
V: TRBV20-1
DNA: TGCAGTGCTGATAGTTCGACCAGGCTAGAGGCGGGTGATACGCAGTATTTT
CDR3: CSADSSTRLEAGDTQYF

J: TRBJ2-5
D: TRBD1
size: many
V: TRBV6-5
DNA: TGTGCCAGCAGTTCGGGACAGGGGATCGGAGAGACCCAGTACTTC
CDR3: CASSSGQGIGETQYF

J: TRBJ1-5
D: -
size: many
V: TRBV4-1
DNA: TGCGCCAGCAGCCAAGATGGTTCTGTAGATCAGCCCCAGCATTTT
CDR3: CASSQDGSVDQPQHF

J: TRBJ2-1
D: -
size: -
V: TRBV7-2
DNA: TGTGCCAGCAGCCCGATGTCGTCAGGGATTTACAATGAGCAGTTCTTC
CDR3: CASSPMSSGIYNEQFF

J: TRBJ2-7
D: -
size: few
V: TRBV4-1
DNA: TGCGCCAGCAGCCAAAGGGGGGACCCCGCCTACGAGCAGTACTTC
CDR3: CASSQRGDPAYEQYF

J: TRBJ2-3
D: -
size: many
V: TRBV14
DNA: TGTGCCAGCAGCCAATTACGGGGGTCAGATACGCAGTATTTT
CDR3: CASSQLRGSDTQYF

J: TRBJ2-7
D: -
size: -
V: TRBV25-1
DNA: TGTACCAGCAGTGAGTCGACAGGATCCTACTACGAGCAGTACTTC
CDR3: CTSSESTGSYYEQYF